Following are 2 T cell receptor beta chains from one sample sequenced in a study of cytomegalovirus exposure and HLA in healthy donors. The data were produced by immunoSEQ multiplex PCR, yet TCRdb's version contains in-frame clones alone and is incomplete. The sample has some 140,000 clones, approximately 92% seen once; the top ten hold around 9%. Input material: PBMCs. The receptors derive from a young woman in good health and CMV-seropositive.

The V call is TRBV7-8, the J call TRBJ2-5; TRBD2 matches 11 bases. The CDR3 totals 17 residues. CDR1 SGHVS and CDR2 FQNEAQ come from the germline V gene. Trimming took 4 bases from V and 3 from J; bases not matched to a gene: 10. This CDR3 reads CASSWPASGGLEETQYF. The DNA for the CDR3 is TGTGCCAGCAGCTGGCCGGCTAGCGGGGGGCTCGAAGAGACCCAGTACTTC. Using reference TRBV7-8 and TRBJ2-5 for the parts outside the CDR3, the full variable domain is GAGVSQSPRYKVAKRGQDVALRCDPISGHVSLFWYQQALGQGPEFLTYFQNEAQLDKSGLPSDRFFAERPEGSVSTLKIQRTQQEDSAVYLCASSWPASGGLEETQYFGPGTRLLVL.

The V call is TRBV11-2, the J call TRBJ1-2; D not certain. V was trimmed by 3 bases and J by 6 bases, leaving 11 bases between them. CDR3 size: 13 residues. Germline assignment: CDR1 SGHAT and CDR2 FQNNGV. CDR3 protein: CASSFFSGDGYTF. CDR3 in DNA: TGTGCCAGCAGCTTTTTTTCCGGGGATGGCTACACCTTC.